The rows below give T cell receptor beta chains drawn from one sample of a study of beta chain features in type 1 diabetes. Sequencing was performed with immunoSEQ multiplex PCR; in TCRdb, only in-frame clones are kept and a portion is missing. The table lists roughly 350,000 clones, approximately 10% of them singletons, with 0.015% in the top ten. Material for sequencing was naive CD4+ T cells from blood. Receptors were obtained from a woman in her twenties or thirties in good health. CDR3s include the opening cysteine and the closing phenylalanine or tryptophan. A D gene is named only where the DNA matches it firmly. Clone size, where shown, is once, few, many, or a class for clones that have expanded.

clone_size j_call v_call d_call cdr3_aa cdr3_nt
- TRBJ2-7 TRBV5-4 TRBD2 CASSIPGSGRYEQYF TGTGCCAGCAGCATACCGGGGAGCGGGAGGTACGAGCAGTACTTC
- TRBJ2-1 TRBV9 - CARSGGKGNEQFF TGTGCCAGGAGTGGCGGGAAGGGCAATGAGCAGTTCTTC
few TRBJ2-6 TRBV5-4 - CASRVDNTGANVLTF TGTGCCAGCAGGGTGGACAATACTGGGGCCAACGTCCTGACTTTC
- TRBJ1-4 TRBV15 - CATSRERGLLNEKLFF TGTGCCACCAGCAGAGAGCGGGGGCTCTTAAATGAAAAACTGTTTTTT
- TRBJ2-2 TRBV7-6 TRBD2 CASTRNWKRGGELFF TGTGCCAGCACCAGAAATTGGAAGCGGGGCGGGGAGCTGTTTTTT
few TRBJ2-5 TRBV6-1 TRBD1 CASRDLRGTAETQYF TGTGCCAGCAGAGACCTCAGGGGGACGGCAGAGACCCAGTACTTC
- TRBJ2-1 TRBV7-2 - CASSPRPGKRGYNEQFF TGTGCCAGCAGCCCCCGACCGGGTAAGCGCGGGTACAATGAGCAGTTCTTC
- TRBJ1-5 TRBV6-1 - CASSEGRISNQPQHF TGTGCCAGCAGTGAAGGGAGGATTAGCAATCAGCCCCAGCATTTT
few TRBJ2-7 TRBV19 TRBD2 CASGQTSGSYEQYF TGTGCCAGTGGACAAACTAGCGGTTCCTACGAGCAGTACTTC
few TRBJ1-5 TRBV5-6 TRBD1 CASSLSTGVSQPQHF TGTGCCAGCAGCTTGAGTACAGGGGTAAGTCAGCCCCAGCATTTT
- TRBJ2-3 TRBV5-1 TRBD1 CASSSGQGKDTQYF TGCGCCAGCAGCTCGGGACAGGGGAAAGATACGCAGTATTTT
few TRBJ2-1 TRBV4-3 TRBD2 CASSQDGLAGHNEQFF TGCGCCAGCAGCCAAGATGGACTAGCGGGGCACAATGAGCAGTTCTTC
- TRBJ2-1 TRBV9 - CASSARSGGGEQFF TGTGCCAGCAGCGCCCGTAGCGGCGGCGGGGAACAGTTCTTC
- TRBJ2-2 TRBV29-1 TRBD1 CSAHGGQGTGELFF TGCAGCGCCCATGGGGGACAGGGTACCGGGGAGCTGTTTTTT
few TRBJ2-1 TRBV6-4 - CASSEDRSSYNEQFF TGTGCCAGCAGTGAAGACAGGAGCTCCTACAATGAGCAGTTCTTC
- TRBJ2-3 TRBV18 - CASSPLGHTDTQYF TGTGCCAGCTCACCACTGGGCCACACAGATACGCAGTATTTT
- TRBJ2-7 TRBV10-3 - CAIRSAGGEQYF TGTGCCATCAGATCTGCGGGTGGCGAGCAGTACTTC
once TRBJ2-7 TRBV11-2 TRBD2 CASSLLAGEAYEQYF TGTGCCAGCAGCTTATTAGCGGGAGAGGCGTACGAGCAGTACTTC